The source of this T cell receptor (beta chain) is a study of OX40 agonist ivuxolimab in advanced cancers. Across the study: A male proportion of 82.7% was recorded, with mean age around 62 years and range roughly 20 to 90.

TCRdb's copy holds only in-frame clones and misses some; the assay was immunoSEQ multiplex PCR. Of about 60,000 clones listed, around 83% were seen once; the top ten hold 2% to 2.5%. This CDR3 contains 14 residues. Looked up from germline, CDR1 is MDHEN and CDR2 is SYDVKM. The ends were cut back, 6 bases at V and 3 bases at J, with 15 bases in the middle. This clone came up once. Its antigen is unknown. Findings and caveats of the study: No determination was made of the antigen specificity of the expanded peripheral T cells. Nonresponders included some who also had low normalized T-cell clonal expansion. At 0.1-3.0 mg/kg, partial responders had clonal expansion among the lowest observed.

The clonotype was recovered from an adult with an advanced solid tumor such as melanoma, head and neck, liver or kidney cancer. J is TRBJ2-7 and V is TRBV28; no clear D. The input for sequencing was CD4+ or CD8+ T cells sorted from blood, taken in a trial of the OX40 agonist ivuxolimab. CDR3 in DNA: TGTGCCAGCAGCTGGGTCGCCAAGGGCTACGAGCAGTACTTC. It translates to CASSWVAKGYEQYF. Full variable domain (missing parts from reference TRBV28 and TRBJ2-7): DVKVTQSSRYLVKRTGEKVFLECVQDMDHENMFWYRQDPGLGLRLIYFSYDVKMKEKGDIPEGYSVSREKKERFSLILESASTNQTSMYLCASSWVAKGYEQYFGPGTRLTVT.